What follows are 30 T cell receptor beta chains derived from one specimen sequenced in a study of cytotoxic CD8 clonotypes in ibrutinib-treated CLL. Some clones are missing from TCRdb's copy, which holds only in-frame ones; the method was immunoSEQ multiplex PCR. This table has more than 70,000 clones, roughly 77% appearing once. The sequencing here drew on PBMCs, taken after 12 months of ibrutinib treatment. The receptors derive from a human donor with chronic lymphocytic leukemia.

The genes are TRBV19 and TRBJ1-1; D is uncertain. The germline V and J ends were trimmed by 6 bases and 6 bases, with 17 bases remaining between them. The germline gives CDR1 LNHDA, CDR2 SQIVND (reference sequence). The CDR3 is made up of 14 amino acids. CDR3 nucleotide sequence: TGTGCCAGTAGGGCCCCCCAGCAGAGGGCTGAAGCTTTCTTT. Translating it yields CASRAPQQRAEAFF.

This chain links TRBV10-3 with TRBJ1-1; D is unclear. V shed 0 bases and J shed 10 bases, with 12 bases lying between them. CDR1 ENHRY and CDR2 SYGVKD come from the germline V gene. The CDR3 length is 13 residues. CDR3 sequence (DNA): TGTGCCATCAGTGAGTCGCGGGGTGGCCCAGCTTTCTTT. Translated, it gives CAISESRGGPAFF.

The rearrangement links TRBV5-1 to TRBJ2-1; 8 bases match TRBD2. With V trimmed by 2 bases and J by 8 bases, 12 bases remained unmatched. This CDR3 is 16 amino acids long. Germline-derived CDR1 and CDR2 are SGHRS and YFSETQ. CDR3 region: CASSFGRAGGGDEQFF. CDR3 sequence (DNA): TGCGCCAGCAGCTTCGGTCGGGCGGGAGGTGGTGATGAGCAGTTCTTC.

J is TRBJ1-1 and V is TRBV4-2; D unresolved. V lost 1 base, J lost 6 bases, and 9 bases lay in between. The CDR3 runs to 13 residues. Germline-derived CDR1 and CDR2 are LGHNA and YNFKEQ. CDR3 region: CASSQVVGAEAFF. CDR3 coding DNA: TGTGCCAGCAGCCAAGTTGTGGGCGCTGAAGCTTTCTTT.

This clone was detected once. The CDR3 DNA reads TGTGCCAGCTCAAACCGGGACAGGGGGCGTCGGCAGTTCTTC. The encoded protein is CASSNRDRGRRQFF. The V call is TRBV18, the J call TRBJ2-1; 12 bases line up with TRBD1. V was pared by 5 bases and J by 12 bases, with 8 bases of the junction left unmatched. The germline V gene has CDR1 KGHSH and CDR2 LQKENI. The CDR3 runs 14 residues.

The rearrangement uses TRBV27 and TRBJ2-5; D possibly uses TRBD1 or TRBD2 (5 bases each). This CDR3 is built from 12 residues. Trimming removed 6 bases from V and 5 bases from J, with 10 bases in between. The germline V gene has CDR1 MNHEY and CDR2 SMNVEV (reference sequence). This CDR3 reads CASRSEGETQYF. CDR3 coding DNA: TGTGCCAGCAGGTCCGAGGGGGAGACCCAGTACTTC.

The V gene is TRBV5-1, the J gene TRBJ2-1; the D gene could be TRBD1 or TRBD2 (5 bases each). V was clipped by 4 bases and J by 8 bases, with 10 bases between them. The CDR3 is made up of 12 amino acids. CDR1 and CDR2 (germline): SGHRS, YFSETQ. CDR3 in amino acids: CASSPQGDEQFF. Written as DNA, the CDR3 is TGCGCCAGCAGCCCCCAGGGAGATGAGCAGTTCTTC.

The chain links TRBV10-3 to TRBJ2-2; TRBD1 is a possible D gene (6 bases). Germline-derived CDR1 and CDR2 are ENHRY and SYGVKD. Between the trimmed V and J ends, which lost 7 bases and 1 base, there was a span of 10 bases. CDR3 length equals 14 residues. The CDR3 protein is CAINPGQNTGELFF. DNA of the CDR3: TGTGCCATCAATCCGGGACAGAACACCGGGGAGCTGTTTTTT.

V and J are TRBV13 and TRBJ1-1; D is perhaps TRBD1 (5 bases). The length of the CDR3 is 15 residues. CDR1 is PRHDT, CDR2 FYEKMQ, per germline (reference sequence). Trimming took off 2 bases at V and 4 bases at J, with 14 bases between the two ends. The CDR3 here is CASSLIGSGTTEAFF. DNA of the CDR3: TGTGCCAGCAGCTTAATTGGCTCCGGGACCACTGAAGCTTTCTTT.

The CDR3 DNA is TGTGCCAGCAGCTCACGAGGCCCAGGCCGGGACACCGGGGAGCTGTTTTTT. Its protein is CASSSRGPGRDTGELFF. The chain carries TRBV7-2 and TRBJ2-2; D is unclear. CDR3 length equals 17 residues. Trimming cost V 4 bases and J 3 bases, with 18 bases left between them. Per the germline V gene, CDR1 is SGHTA and CDR2 is FQGNSA.

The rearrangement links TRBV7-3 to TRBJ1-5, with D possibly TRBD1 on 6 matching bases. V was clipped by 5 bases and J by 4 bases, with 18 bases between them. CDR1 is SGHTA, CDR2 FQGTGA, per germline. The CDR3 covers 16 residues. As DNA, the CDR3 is TGTGCCAGCAGCATAGGGGATGGGGGCCTAAATCAGCCCCAGCATTTT. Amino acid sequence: CASSIGDGGLNQPQHF.

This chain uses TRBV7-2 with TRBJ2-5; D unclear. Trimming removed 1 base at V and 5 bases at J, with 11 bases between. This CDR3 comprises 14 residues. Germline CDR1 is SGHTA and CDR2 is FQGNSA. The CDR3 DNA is TGTGCCAGCAGCTTAGGGCTGGATCCGGAGACCCAGTACTTC. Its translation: CASSLGLDPETQYF.

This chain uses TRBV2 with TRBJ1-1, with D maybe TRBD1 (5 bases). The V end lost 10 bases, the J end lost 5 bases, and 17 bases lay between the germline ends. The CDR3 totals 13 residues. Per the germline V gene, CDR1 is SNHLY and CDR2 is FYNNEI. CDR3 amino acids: CATGDGAWTEAFF. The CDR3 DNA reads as TGTGCCACGGGTGACGGGGCTTGGACTGAAGCTTTCTTT.

CDR3: CASSPAGGPITYNEQFF. CDR3 sequence (DNA): TGTGCCAGCAGCCCGGCGGGGGGGCCCATAACCTACAATGAGCAGTTCTTC. This sequence joins TRBV7-2 and TRBJ2-1; 9 bases are shared with TRBD2. J was trimmed by 2 bases and V by 5 bases; bases with no gene match: 10. Germline lookup yields CDR1 SGHTA and CDR2 FQGNSA. The CDR3 runs to 17 residues.

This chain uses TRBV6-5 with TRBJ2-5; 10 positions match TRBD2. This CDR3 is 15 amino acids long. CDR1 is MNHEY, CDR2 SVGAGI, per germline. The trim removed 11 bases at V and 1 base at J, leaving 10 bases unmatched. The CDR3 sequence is CAAQATSGAQETQYF. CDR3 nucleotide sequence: TGTGCCGCCCAGGCTACTAGCGGGGCCCAAGAGACCCAGTACTTC.

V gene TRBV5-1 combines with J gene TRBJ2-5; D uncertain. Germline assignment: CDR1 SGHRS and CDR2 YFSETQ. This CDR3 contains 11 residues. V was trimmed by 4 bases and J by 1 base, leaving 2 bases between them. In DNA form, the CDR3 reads TGCGCCAGCAGCCGCCAAGAGACCCAGTACTTC. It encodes CASSRQETQYF.

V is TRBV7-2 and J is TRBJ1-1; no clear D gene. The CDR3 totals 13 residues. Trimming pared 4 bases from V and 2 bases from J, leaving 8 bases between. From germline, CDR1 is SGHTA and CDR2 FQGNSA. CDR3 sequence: CASSWNSNTEAFF. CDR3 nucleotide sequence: TGTGCCAGCAGCTGGAACTCCAACACTGAAGCTTTCTTT. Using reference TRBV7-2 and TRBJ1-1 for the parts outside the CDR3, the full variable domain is GAGVSQSPSNKVTEKGKDVELRCDPISGHTALYWYRQSLGQGLEFLIYFQGNSAPDKSGLPSDRFSAERTGGSVSTLTIQRTQQEDSAVYLCASSWNSNTEAFFGQGTRLTVV.

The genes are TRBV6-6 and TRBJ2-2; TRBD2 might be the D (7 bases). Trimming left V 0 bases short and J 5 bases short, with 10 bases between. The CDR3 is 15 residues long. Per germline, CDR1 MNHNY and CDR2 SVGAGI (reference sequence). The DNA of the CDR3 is TGTGCCAGCAGTTACTCCGGGGGGCGGACCGGGGAGCTGTTTTTT. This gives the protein CASSYSGGRTGELFF.

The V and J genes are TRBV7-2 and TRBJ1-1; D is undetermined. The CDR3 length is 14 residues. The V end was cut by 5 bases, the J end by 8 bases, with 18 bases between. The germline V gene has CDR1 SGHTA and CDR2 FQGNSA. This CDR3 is CASSVIDGETEAFF. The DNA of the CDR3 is TGTGCCAGCAGCGTAATAGACGGGGAAACCGAAGCTTTCTTT.

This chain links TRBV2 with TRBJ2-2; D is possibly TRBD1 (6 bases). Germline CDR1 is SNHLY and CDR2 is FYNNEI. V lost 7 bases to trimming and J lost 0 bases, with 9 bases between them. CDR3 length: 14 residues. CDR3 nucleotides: TGTGCCAGCACCGGGACAACGAACACCGGGGAGCTGTTTTTT. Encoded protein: CASTGTTNTGELFF.

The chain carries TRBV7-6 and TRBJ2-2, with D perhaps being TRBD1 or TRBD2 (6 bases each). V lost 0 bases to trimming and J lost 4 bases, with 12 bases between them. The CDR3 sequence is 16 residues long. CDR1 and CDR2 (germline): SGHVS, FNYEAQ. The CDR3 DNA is TGTGCCAGCAGCTTAGCTCCGGGGGCGAGCACCGGGGAGCTGTTTTTT. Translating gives CASSLAPGASTGELFF.

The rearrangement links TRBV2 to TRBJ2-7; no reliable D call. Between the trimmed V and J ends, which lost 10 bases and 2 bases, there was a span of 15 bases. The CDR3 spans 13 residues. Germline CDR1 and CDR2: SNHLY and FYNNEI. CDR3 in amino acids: CATPDGTTYEQYF. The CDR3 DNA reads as TGTGCCACCCCGGACGGAACCACCTACGAGCAGTACTTC.

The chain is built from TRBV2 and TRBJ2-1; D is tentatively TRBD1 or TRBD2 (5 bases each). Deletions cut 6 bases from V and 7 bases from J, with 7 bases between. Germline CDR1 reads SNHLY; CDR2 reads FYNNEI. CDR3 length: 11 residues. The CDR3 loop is CASSRENEQFF. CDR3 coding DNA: TGTGCCAGCAGCAGGGAGAATGAGCAGTTCTTC.

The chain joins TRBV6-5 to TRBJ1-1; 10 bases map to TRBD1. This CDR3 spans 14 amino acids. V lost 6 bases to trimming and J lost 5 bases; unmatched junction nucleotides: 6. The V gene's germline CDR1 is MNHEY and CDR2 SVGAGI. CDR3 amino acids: CASSPTGGRTEAFF. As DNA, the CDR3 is TGTGCCAGCAGCCCGACAGGGGGCCGTACTGAAGCTTTCTTT.

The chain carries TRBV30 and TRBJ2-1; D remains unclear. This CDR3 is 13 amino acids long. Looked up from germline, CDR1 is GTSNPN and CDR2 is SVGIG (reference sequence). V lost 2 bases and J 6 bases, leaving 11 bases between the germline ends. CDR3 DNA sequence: TGTGCCTGGAGTTATGGGCAGCTCAATGAGCAGTTCTTC. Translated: CAWSYGQLNEQFF.

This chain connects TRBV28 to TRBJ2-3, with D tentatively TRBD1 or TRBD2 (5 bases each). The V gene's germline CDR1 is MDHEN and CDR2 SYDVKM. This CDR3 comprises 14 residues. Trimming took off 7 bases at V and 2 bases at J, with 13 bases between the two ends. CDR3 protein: CASTGPGFTDTQYF. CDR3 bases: TGTGCCAGCACGGGGCCGGGGTTCACAGATACGCAGTATTTT.

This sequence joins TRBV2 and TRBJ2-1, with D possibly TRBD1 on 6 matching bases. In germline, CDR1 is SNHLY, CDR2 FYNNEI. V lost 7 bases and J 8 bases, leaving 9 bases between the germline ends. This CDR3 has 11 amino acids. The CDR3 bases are TGTGCCAGCACAACAGGGTATGAGCAGTTCTTC. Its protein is CASTTGYEQFF.

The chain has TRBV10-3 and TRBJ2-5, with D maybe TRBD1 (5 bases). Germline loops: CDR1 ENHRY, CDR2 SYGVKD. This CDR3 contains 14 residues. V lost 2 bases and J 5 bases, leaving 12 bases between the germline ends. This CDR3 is CAISERAGKETQYF. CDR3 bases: TGTGCCATCAGTGAGCGGGCAGGGAAGGAGACCCAGTACTTC.

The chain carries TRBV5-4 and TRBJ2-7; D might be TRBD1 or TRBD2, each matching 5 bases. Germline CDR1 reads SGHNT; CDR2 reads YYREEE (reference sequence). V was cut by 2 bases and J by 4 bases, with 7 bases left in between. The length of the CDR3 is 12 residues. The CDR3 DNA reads TGTGCCAGCAGCTTTTGGGGGTACGAGCAGTACTTC. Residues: CASSFWGYEQYF.

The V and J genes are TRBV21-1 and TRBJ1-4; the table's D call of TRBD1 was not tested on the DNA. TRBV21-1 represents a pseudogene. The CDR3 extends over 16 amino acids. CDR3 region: CASSNPQGSTNEKLFF. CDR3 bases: TGTGCCAGCAGCAACCCACAGGGCTCAACTAATGAAAAACTGTTTTTT.